The rows below give T cell receptor beta chains drawn from one sample of a study of cytomegalovirus exposure and HLA in healthy donors. Assay used: immunoSEQ multiplex PCR; TCRdb lists only in-frame clones, some missing. The top ten clones hold about 2.4% of a sample with under 200,000 clones, 70% to 90% of them seen once. The sample taken for sequencing was PBMCs. The receptors derive from a man younger than 45 in good health and CMV-seropositive. The CDR3 runs from the conserved cysteine through the conserved F or W. The order of the fields is J gene, clone size, D gene, V gene, CDR3 protein, CDR3 DNA. The D gene is left open where the match is weak. Clone size is given for some rows only: seen once, a few or many times, or a class if the clone is expanded.

TRBJ1-2,NA,NA,TRBV5-5,CASSLGRWGGAYGYTF,TGTGCCAGCAGCTTGGGAAGGTGGGGAGGGGCCTATGGCTACACCTTC
TRBJ2-5,NA,TRBD2,TRBV5-8,CASSAGTSGQETQYF,TGTGCCAGCAGCGCTGGGACTAGCGGACAAGAGACCCAGTACTTC
TRBJ1-1,NA,NA,TRBV27,CASSLSRNTEAFF,TGTGCCAGCAGTTTATCCCGTAACACTGAAGCTTTCTTT
TRBJ2-1,NA,TRBD1,TRBV25-1,CASSLDRGQVYNEQFF,TGTGCCAGCAGTCTAGACCGGGGACAGGTCTACAATGAGCAGTTCTTC
TRBJ2-1,NA,TRBD1,TRBV7-7,CASSLRRDSNEQFF,TGTGCTAGCAGCTTACGACGGGACAGTAATGAGCAGTTCTTC
TRBJ2-3,NA,NA,TRBV16,CASSQSGRADTQYF,TGTGCCAGCAGCCAGTCGGGAAGGGCAGATACGCAGTATTTT
TRBJ2-2,once,NA,TRBV5-4,CASSLGHQNTGELFF,TGTGCCAGCAGCTTGGGACATCAGAACACCGGGGAGCTGTTTTTT
TRBJ2-2,NA,TRBD1,TRBV19,CASSIGGGVELFF,TGTGCCAGTAGTATAGGAGGGGGCGTGGAGCTGTTTTTT
TRBJ1-1,NA,TRBD1,TRBV18,CASSPTGVENTEAFF,TGTGCCAGCTCACCGACAGGGGTTGAGAACACTGAAGCTTTCTTT
TRBJ1-6,NA,NA,TRBV5-1,CASSLNDRESSYNSPLHF,TGCGCCAGCAGCTTGAACGACAGAGAAAGCTCCTATAATTCACCCCTCCACTTT
TRBJ2-1,NA,TRBD1,TRBV9,CASSERIPGQGADNGQFF,TGTGCCAGCAGCGAGAGAATTCCGGGACAGGGGGCGGATAATGGGCAGTTCTTC
TRBJ1-5,few,NA,TRBV27,CASSLARGSQPQHF,TGTGCCAGCAGTCTGGCTAGGGGATCTCAGCCCCAGCATTTT
TRBJ2-7,few,NA,TRBV6-5,CASSYSTRGAYEQYF,TGTGCCAGCAGTTACTCGACGCGCGGGGCCTACGAGCAGTACTTC
TRBJ1-3,NA,NA,TRBV4-2,CASSPSGIQGLGNTIYF,TGTGCCAGCAGCCCGTCGGGGATTCAGGGGCTTGGAAACACCATATATTTT
TRBJ2-5,NA,TRBD2,TRBV7-2,CASRTSGAPWYF,TGTGCCAGCAGGACTAGCGGAGCCCCATGGTACTTC
TRBJ1-1,few,NA,TRBV5-1,CASSLVGGLNTEAFF,TGCGCCAGCAGCTTGGTAGGCGGCCTGAACACTGAAGCTTTCTTT
TRBJ1-4,NA,NA,TRBV19,CASRLGAVTNEKLFF,TGTGCCAGTAGATTGGGGGCGGTTACTAATGAAAAACTGTTTTTT
TRBJ1-4,NA,NA,TRBV7-9,CASSSKGATNEKLFF,TGTGCCAGCAGCTCCAAGGGAGCAACTAATGAAAAACTGTTTTTT